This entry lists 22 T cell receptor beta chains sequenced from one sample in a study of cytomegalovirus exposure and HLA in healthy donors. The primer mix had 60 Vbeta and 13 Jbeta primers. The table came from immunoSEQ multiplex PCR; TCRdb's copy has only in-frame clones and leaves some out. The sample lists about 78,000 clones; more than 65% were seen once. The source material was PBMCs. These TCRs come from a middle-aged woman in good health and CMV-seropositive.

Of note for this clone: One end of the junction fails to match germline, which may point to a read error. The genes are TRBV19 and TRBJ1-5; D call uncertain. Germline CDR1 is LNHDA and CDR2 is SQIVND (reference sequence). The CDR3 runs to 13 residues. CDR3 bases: TGTGCCAGTAGTTTAGAGGGCGTTCAGCCCCAGCATTTT. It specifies CASSLEGVQPQHF.

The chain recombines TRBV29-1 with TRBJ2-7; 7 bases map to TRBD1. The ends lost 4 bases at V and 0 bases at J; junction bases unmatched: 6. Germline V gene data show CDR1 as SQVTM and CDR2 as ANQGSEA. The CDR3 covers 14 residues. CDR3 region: CSVAPGQSSYEQYF. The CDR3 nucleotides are TGCAGCGTTGCCCCGGGACAGAGCTCCTACGAGCAGTACTTC.

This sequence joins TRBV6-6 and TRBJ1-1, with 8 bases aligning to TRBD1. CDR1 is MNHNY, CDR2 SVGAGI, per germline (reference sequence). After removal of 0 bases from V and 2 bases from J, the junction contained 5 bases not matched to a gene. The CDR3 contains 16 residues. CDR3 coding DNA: TGTGCCAGCAGTTACTCGATAGGACAGGGAAACACTGAAGCTTTCTTT. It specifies CASSYSIGQGNTEAFF.

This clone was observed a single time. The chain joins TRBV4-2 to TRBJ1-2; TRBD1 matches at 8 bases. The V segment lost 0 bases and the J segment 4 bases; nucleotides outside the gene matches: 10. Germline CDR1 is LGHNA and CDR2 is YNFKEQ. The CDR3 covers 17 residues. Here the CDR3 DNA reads TGTGCCAGCAGCCAAGATGGCCCGACAGGGGAGGGCTATGGCTACACCTTC. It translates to CASSQDGPTGEGYGYTF.

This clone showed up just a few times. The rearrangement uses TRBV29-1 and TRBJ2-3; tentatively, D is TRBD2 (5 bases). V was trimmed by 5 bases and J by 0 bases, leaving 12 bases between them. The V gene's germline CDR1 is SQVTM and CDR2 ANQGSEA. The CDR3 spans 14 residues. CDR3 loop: CSVPSSGSTDTQYF. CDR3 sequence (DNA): TGCAGCGTTCCCTCGAGCGGTAGCACAGATACGCAGTATTTT.

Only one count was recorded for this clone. CDR3 in DNA: TGTGCCAGCAGCTTTACAGGGGACACTGAAGCTTTCTTT. This codes for CASSFTGDTEAFF. This chain links TRBV7-2 with TRBJ1-1; 7 bases map to TRBD1. In germline, CDR1 is SGHTA, CDR2 FQGNSA. The CDR3 consists of 13 residues. V shed 3 bases and J 3 bases; nucleotides not matched to a gene: 1.

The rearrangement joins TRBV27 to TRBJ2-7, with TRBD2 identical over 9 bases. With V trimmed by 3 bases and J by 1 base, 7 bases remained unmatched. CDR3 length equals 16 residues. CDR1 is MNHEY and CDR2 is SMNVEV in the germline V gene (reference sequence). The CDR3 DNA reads TGTGCCAGCAGTTTCTCCGGACTAGCGCTATCCTACGAGCAGTACTTC. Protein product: CASSFSGLALSYEQYF.

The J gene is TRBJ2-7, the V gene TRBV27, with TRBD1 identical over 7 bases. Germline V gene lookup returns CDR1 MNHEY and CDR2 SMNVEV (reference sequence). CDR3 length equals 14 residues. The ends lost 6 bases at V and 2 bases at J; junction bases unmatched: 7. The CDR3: CASRNRGQTYEQYF. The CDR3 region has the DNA TGTGCCAGCAGAAACCGGGGACAGACCTACGAGCAGTACTTC.

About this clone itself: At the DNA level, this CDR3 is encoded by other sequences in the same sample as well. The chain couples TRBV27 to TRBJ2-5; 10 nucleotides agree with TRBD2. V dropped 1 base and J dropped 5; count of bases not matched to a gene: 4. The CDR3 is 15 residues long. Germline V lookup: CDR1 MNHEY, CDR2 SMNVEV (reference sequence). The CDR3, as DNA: TGTGCCAGCAGTTTATTAGCGGGGGGCGGGGAGACCCAGTACTTC. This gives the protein CASSLLAGGGETQYF.

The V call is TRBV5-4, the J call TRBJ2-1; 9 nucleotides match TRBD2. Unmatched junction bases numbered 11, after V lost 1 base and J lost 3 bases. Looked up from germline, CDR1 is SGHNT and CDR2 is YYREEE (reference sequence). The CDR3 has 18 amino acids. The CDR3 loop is CASSLTGGLAGIYNEQFF. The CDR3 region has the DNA TGTGCCAGCAGCTTGACCGGGGGCCTAGCGGGAATCTACAATGAGCAGTTCTTC.

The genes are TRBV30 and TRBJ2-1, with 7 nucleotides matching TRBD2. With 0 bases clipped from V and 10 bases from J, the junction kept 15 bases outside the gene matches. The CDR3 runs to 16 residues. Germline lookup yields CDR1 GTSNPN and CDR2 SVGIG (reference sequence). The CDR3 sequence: CAWSVPPRGGGSEQFF. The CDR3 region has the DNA TGTGCCTGGAGTGTACCCCCCCGCGGGGGTGGGTCCGAGCAGTTCTTC.

CDR3 region: CASSQPGQGSGYEQYF. Written as DNA, the CDR3 is TGCGCCAGCAGTCAGCCGGGACAGGGGAGTGGGTACGAGCAGTACTTC. This chain connects TRBV10-2 to TRBJ2-7; 10 bases are a match to TRBD1. There are 16 residues in the CDR3. Trimming removed 5 bases from V and 4 bases from J; junction bases left unmatched: 11. Germline lookup yields CDR1 WSHSY and CDR2 SAAADI.

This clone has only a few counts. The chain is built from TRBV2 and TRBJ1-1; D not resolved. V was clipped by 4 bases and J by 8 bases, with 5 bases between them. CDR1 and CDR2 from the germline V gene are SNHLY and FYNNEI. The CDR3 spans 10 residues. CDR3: CASSAYEAFF. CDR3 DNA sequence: TGTGCCAGCAGTGCCTACGAAGCTTTCTTT.

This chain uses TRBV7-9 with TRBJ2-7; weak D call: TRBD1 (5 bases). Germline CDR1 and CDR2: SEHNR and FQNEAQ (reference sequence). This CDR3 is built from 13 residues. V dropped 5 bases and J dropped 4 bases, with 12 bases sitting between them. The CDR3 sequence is CASSQADRYEQYF. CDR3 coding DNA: TGTGCCAGCAGCCAGGCCGACAGATACGAGCAGTACTTC.

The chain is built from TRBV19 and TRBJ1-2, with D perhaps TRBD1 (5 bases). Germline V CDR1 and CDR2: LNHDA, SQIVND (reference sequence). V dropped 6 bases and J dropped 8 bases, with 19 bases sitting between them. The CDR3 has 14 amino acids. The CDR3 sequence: CASRLRDSPIGYTF. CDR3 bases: TGTGCCAGTAGATTGCGAGACAGCCCTATAGGCTACACCTTC.

CDR3 bases: TGTGCCAGTAGTATTTTCGCAGTTCAGCCCCAGCATTTT. Amino acids: CASSIFAVQPQHF. This rearrangement joins TRBV19 to TRBJ1-5; D is unclear. This CDR3 contains 13 residues. V lost 3 bases to trimming and J lost 6 bases, with 9 bases between them. Germline loops: CDR1 LNHDA, CDR2 SQIVND (reference sequence).

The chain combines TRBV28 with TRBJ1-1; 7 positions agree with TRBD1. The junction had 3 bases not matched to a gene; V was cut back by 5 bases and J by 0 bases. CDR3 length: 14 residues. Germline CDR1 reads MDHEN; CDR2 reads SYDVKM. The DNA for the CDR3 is TGTGCCAGCAGTATTGGACAGGTGAACACTGAAGCTTTCTTT. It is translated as CASSIGQVNTEAFF.

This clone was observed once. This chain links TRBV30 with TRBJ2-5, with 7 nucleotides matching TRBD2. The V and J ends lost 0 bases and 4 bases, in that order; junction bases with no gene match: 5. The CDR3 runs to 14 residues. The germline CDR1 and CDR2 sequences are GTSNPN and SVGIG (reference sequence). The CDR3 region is CAWSVLGGGETQYF. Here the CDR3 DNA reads TGTGCCTGGAGTGTGCTGGGGGGGGGAGAGACCCAGTACTTC.

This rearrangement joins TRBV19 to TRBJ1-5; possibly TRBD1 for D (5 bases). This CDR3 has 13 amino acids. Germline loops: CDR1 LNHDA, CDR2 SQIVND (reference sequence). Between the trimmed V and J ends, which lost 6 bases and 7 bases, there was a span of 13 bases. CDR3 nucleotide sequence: TGTGCCAGTAGAAGAGCCCGGGGGCAGCCCCAGCATTTT. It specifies CASRRARGQPQHF.

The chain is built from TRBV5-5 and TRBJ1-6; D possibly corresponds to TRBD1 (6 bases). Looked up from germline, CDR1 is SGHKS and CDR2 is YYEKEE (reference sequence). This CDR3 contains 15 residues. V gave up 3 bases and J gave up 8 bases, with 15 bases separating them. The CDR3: CASSSTTGTYSPLHF. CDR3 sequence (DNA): TGTGCCAGCAGCTCAACAACAGGGACCTATTCACCCCTCCACTTT.

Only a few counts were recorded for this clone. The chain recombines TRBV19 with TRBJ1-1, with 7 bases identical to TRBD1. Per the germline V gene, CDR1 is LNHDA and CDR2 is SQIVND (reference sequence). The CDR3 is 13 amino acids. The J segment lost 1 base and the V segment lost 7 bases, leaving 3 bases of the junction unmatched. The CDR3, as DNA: TGTGCCAGTAAGGACAGGTCGAACACTGAAGCTTTCTTT. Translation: CASKDRSNTEAFF.

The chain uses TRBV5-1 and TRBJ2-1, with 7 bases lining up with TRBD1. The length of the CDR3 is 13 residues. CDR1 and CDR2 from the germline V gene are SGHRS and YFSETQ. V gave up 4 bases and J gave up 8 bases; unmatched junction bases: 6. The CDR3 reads CASSPMTGHEQFF. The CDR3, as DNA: TGCGCCAGCAGCCCAATGACAGGGCATGAGCAGTTCTTC.